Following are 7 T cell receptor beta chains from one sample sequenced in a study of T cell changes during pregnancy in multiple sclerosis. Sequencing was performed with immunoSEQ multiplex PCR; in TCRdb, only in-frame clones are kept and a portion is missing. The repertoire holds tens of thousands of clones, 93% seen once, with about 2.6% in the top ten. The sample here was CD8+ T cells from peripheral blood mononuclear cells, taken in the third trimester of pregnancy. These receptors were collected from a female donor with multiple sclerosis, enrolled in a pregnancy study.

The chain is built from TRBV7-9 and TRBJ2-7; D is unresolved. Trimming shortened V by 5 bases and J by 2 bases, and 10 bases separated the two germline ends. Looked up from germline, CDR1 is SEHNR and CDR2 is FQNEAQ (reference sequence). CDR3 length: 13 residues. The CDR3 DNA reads TGTGCCAGCAGCCTGGGCCTTGCCTACGAGCAGTACTTC. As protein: CASSLGLAYEQYF. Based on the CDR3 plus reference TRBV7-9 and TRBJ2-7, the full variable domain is DTGVSQNPRHKITKRGQNVTFRCDPISEHNRLYWYRQTLGQGPEFLTYFQNEAQLEKSRLLSDRFSAERPKGSFSTLEIQRTEQGDSAMYLCASSLGLAYEQYFGPGTRLTVT.

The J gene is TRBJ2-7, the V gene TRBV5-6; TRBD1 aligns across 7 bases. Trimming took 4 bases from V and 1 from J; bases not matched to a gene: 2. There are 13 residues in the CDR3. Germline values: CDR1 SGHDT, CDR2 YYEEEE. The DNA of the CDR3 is TGTGCCAGCAGCCAGGGACAGTCCTACGAGCAGTACTTC. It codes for CASSQGQSYEQYF.

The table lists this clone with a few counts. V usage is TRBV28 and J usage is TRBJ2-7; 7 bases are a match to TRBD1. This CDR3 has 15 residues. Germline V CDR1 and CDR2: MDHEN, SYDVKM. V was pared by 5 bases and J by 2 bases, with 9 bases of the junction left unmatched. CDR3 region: CASSRTGFPPYEQYF. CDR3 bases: TGTGCCAGCAGTCGGACAGGTTTTCCGCCCTACGAGCAGTACTTC.

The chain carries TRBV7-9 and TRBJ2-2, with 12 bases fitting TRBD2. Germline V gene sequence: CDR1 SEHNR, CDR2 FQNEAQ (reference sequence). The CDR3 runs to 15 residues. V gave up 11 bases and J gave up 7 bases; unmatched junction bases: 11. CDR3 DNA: TGTGCCCTAGCTCGACTAGCGGGAGCGAGCGGGGAGCTGTTTTTT. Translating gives CALARLAGASGELFF.

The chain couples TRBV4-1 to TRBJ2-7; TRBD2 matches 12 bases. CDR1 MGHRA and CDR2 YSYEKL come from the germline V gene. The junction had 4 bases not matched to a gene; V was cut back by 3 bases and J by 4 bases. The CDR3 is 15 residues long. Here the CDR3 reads CASSHHGLAGYEQYF. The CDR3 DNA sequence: TGCGCCAGCAGCCATCATGGACTAGCGGGGTACGAGCAGTACTTC.

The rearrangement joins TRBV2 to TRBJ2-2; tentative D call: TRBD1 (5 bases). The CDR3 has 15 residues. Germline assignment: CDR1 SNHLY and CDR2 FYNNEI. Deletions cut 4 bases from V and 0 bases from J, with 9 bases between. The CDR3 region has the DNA TGTGCCAGCAGTGTATGGGGCACGAACACCGGGGAGCTGTTTTTT. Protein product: CASSVWGTNTGELFF.

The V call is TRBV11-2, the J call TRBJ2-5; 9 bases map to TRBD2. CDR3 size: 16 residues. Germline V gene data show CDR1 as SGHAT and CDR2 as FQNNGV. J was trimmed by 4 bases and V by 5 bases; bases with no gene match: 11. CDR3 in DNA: TGTGCCAGCAGCCTGGGGCAAGGCGGGAGGGGAGAGACCCAGTACTTC. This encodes CASSLGQGGRGETQYF.